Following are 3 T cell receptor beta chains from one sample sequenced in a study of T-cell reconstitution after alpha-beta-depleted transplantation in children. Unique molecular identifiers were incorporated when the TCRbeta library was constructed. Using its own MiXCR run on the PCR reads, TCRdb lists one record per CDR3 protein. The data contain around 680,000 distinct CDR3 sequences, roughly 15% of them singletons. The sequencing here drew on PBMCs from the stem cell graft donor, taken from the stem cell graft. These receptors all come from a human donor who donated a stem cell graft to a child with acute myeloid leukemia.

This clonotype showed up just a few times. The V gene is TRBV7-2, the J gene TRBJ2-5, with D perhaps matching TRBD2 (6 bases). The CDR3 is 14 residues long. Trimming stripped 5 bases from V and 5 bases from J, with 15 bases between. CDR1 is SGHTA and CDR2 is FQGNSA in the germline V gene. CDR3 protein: CASSHSPGRETQYF. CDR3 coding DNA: TGTGCCAGCAGCCATAGCCCGGGGAGGGAGACCCAGTACTTC.

The DNA of the CDR3 is TGTGCCAGCGTGACTAGCACAGATACGCAGTATTTT. As protein: CASVTSTDTQYF. The chain recombines TRBV7-9 with TRBJ2-3; D gene ambiguous. The CDR3 covers 12 residues. Germline V lookup: CDR1 SEHNR, CDR2 FQNEAQ (reference sequence). Between the trimmed V and J ends, which lost 8 bases and 0 bases, there was a span of 6 bases.

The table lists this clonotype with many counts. The CDR3 nucleotides are TGCGCCAGCAGCTTGGATGGCAATTCCGACGAGCAGTACGTC. Amino acid sequence: CASSLDGNSDEQYV. The chain combines TRBV5-1 with TRBJ2-7; D unresolved. Trimming shortened V by 0 bases and J by 5 bases, and 12 bases separated the two germline ends. This CDR3 spans 14 amino acids. CDR1 and CDR2 (germline): SGHRS, YFSETQ.